This T cell receptor beta chain was sequenced in a study of metastatic and nonmetastatic thyroid tumors. TCRdb re-called the PCR reads with MiXCR. The table lists roughly 89,000 clones, roughly an eighth of them singletons. This clone was counted ten times or more. The CDR3 runs 17 residues. With V trimmed by 1 base and J by 1 base, 9 bases remained unmatched. CDR1 and CDR2 (germline): MNHEY, SVGAGI. Each patient came to thyroid surgery without any prior treatment (of any kind). The clonotype was recovered from a female donor with papillary thyroid cancer or a benign thyroid nodule (not recorded which). Some clones in this sample may be carry-over from other donors' samples. J is TRBJ2-5 and V is TRBV6-5; 7 nucleotides align to TRBD1. Sequences were obtained from tumor tissue. CDR3 amino acids: CASSYWGPGQAQETQYF. CDR3 DNA: TGTGCCAGCAGTTACTGGGGGCCCGGACAGGCCCAAGAGACCCAGTACTTC.